The 14 T cell receptor beta chains reported below all come from one sample, sequenced in a study of vaccination effects on CD4 cells after COVID-19. The antigens these receptors bind are not known. Clones were read by immunoSEQ multiplex PCR, and TCRdb kept only the in-frame ones, dropping some. The sample has tens of thousands of clones, around 70% seen once. ViraFEST used viral peptide pools to expand antigen-specific CD4+ T cells before sequencing. Cells that had been cultured for less than eleven days were the source of isolated CD4+ T cells. This specimen consisted of CD4+ T cells from PBMCs cultured with HCoV-229E spike peptides, obtained before COVID-19 vaccination. The receptors originated from a human donor who received a COVID-19 vaccine.

J is TRBJ1-5 and V is TRBV30; a possible D gene is TRBD1 (6 bases). The CDR3 totals 12 residues. The germline V and J ends were trimmed by 2 bases and 4 bases, with 6 bases remaining between them. Germline V CDR1 and CDR2: GTSNPN, SVGIG (reference sequence). The CDR3 region has the DNA TGTGCCTGGAGTAGGGGGAATCAGCCCCAGCATTTT. This gives the protein CAWSRGNQPQHF.

This clone was observed a handful of times. Other DNA sequences from this sample encode an identical CDR3 as well. The rearrangement joins TRBV6-1 to TRBJ1-5; a weak D match, TRBD1 (5 bases). The germline V gene encodes CDR1 MNHNS and CDR2 SASEGT. Deletions cut 0 bases from V and 6 bases from J, with 9 bases between. The CDR3 has 14 amino acids. The CDR3 DNA sequence: TGTGCCAGCAGTGAAGCTGGGGGGGGTCAGCCCCAGCATTTT. Protein: CASSEAGGGQPQHF.

The rearrangement joins TRBV6-6 to TRBJ1-2; D unresolved. V was cut by 7 bases and J by 5 bases, with 17 bases left in between. The CDR3 has 14 amino acids. Germline values: CDR1 MNHNY, CDR2 SVGAGI (reference sequence). CDR3 nucleotides: TGTGCCAGCACCGCCCACCAAGGCTATTATGGCTACACCTTC. Translation gives CASTAHQGYYGYTF.

The chain employs TRBV19 and TRBJ2-3; the D gene is possibly TRBD2 (5 bases). The germline V gene has CDR1 LNHDA and CDR2 SQIVND (reference sequence). The V gene lost 6 bases and the J gene lost 2 bases, with 15 bases spanning the gap. CDR3 length equals 15 residues. CDR3 residues: CASSSGLAVTDTQYF. CDR3 nucleotide sequence: TGTGCCAGTAGCAGTGGGCTAGCAGTCACAGATACGCAGTATTTT.

The rearrangement joins TRBV24-1 to TRBJ2-1, with a tentative D call TRBD1 (5 bases). This CDR3 spans 13 amino acids. The V end was cut by 6 bases, the J end by 10 bases, with 15 bases between. Germline loops: CDR1 KGHDR, CDR2 SFDVKD. The CDR3 DNA follows: TGTGCCACCAGTAGGGGATTACAGTGGGAGCAGTTCTTC. Amino acid sequence: CATSRGLQWEQFF.

The rearrangement links TRBV5-6 to TRBJ1-4; TRBD1 agrees at 7 bases. The germline V gene encodes CDR1 SGHDT and CDR2 YYEEEE. The CDR3 extends over 15 amino acids. Germline trimming cut 5 bases from V and 6 bases from J; bases unmatched to any gene: 10. The CDR3 DNA reads TGTGCCAGCAGTGTAATGACAGGGTGGGATGAAAAACTGTTTTTT. Its protein product is CASSVMTGWDEKLFF.

This clone occurred once. Compared with germline, one end of the junction differs, possibly owing to a read error. The chain couples TRBV7-2 to TRBJ2-1; D gene ambiguous. CDR1 is SGHTA and CDR2 is FQGNSA in the germline V gene. The CDR3 has 14 residues. The CDR3 spells CMNLTNSTKNEQFF. DNA of the CDR3: TGCATGAACTTGACGAACAGCACAAAGAATGAGCAGTTCTTC. The full variable domain, in which reference TRBV7-2 and TRBJ2-1 provide the parts outside the CDR3, is GAGVSQSPSNKVTEKGKDVELRCDPISGHTALYWYRQSLGQGLEFLIYFQGNSAPDKSGLPSDRFSAERTGGSVSTLTIQRTQQEDSAVYLCMNLTNSTKNEQFFGPGTRLTVL.

Here the CDR3 DNA reads TGTGCCAGCAGCTTACAGACGGACGCTGGTGGGACCATATATTTT. It yields the protein CASSLQTDAGGTIYF. The V and J genes are TRBV7-2 and TRBJ1-3; unclear D gene. CDR1 SGHTA and CDR2 FQGNSA come from the germline V gene. The V end was cut by 2 bases, the J end by 10 bases, with 18 bases between. This CDR3 is 15 amino acids long.

The chain links TRBV27 to TRBJ2-3; TRBD2 matches 8 bases. The germline gives CDR1 MNHEY, CDR2 SMNVEV (reference sequence). The trim removed 2 bases at V and 3 bases at J, leaving 16 bases unmatched. CDR3 length: 19 residues. The CDR3 coding sequence is TGTGCCAGCAGTTTACTTCTTCTGGGCACGGGGGGGCCGACAGATACGCAGTATTTT. Its protein product is CASSLLLLGTGGPTDTQYF.

The genes are TRBV6-5 and TRBJ1-1, with a possible D match to TRBD1 (5 bases). V lost 5 bases to trimming and J lost 2 bases, with 12 bases between them. The germline V gene encodes CDR1 MNHEY and CDR2 SVGAGI. The length of the CDR3 is 14 residues. The CDR3 loop is CASSLEGLNTEAFF. CDR3 coding DNA: TGTGCCAGCAGTCTCGAGGGGCTTAACACTGAAGCTTTCTTT.

This sequence joins TRBV6-4 and TRBJ2-3; D call uncertain. This CDR3 is built from 13 residues. The V gene lost 6 bases and the J gene lost 2 bases, with 9 bases spanning the gap. Looked up from germline, CDR1 is MRHNA and CDR2 is SNTAGT. CDR3 loop: CASSESHTDTQYF. The CDR3 DNA reads as TGTGCCAGCAGCGAAAGCCACACAGATACGCAGTATTTT.

The rearrangement uses TRBV20-1 and TRBJ2-3; unclear D gene. The V end was cut by 2 bases, the J end by 2 bases, with 2 bases between. The CDR3 runs to 11 residues. CDR1 and CDR2 (germline): DFQATT, SNEGSKA (reference sequence). The CDR3 DNA follows: TGCAGTGCTAGAACCACAGATACGCAGTATTTT. Amino acid sequence: CSARTTDTQYF.

The V gene is TRBV6-5, the J gene TRBJ2-3; no clear D. Trimming stripped 5 bases from V and 0 bases from J, with 3 bases between. Germline lookup yields CDR1 MNHEY and CDR2 SVGAGI. This CDR3 is 12 amino acids long. The CDR3 protein is CASSPSTDTQYF. CDR3 in DNA: TGTGCCAGCAGTCCTAGCACAGATACGCAGTATTTT.

Only a few counts were recorded for this clone. The chain couples TRBV3-1 (or the pseudogene TRBV3-2) to TRBJ1-1; TRBD1 agrees at 8 bases. Germline lookup yields CDR1 LGHDT and CDR2 YNNKEL (reference sequence). The CDR3 has 14 residues. V was clipped by 3 bases and J by 5 bases; unmatched bases: 5. This CDR3 reads CASSQITGGTEAFF. Written as DNA, the CDR3 is TGTGCCAGCAGCCAGATCACAGGGGGAACTGAAGCTTTCTTT.